The 10 T cell receptor beta chains below all came from one sample that was sequenced in a study of CD8 T cells in Susac syndrome. Reverse transcription used about 0.45 to 1 ug RNA and random hexamers. TCRdb analysed the immunoSEQ multiplex PCR reads with MiXCR anew, one entry per CDR3 protein. This table holds 180,000 or so distinct CDR3 sequences, nearly 95% found once. Sample: CD4+ T cells from PBMCs. These TCRs come from a human donor with multiple sclerosis.

The J gene is TRBJ2-7, the V gene TRBV2; the D is unclear. CDR3 size: 13 residues. Deletions cut 7 bases from V and 3 bases from J, with 13 bases between. Germline CDR1 is SNHLY and CDR2 is FYNNEI. The CDR3 sequence is CASTHTRNYEQYF. The CDR3 coding sequence is TGTGCCAGCACACACACACGCAACTACGAGCAGTACTTC. Combining the CDR3 with reference TRBV2 and TRBJ2-7 gives the whole variable domain EPEVTQTPSHQVTQMGQEVILRCVPISNHLYFYWYRQILGQKVEFLVSFYNNEISEKSEIFDDQFSVERPDGSNFTLKIRSTKLEDSAMYFCASTHTRNYEQYFGPGTRLTVT.

The J gene is TRBJ2-3, the V gene TRBV29-1; D possibly uses TRBD1 or TRBD2 (5 bases each). This CDR3 has 13 residues. Germline CDR1 and CDR2: SQVTM and ANQGSEA. V was pared by 1 base and J by 2 bases, with 7 bases between. The chain's CDR3 is CSVEGGATDTQYF. The CDR3 nucleotides read TGCAGCGTTGAAGGAGGGGCCACAGATACGCAGTATTTT.

The chain uses TRBV15 and TRBJ2-7; D possibly corresponds to TRBD1 (6 bases). This CDR3 contains 15 residues. Per germline, CDR1 LNHNV and CDR2 YYDKDF (reference sequence). Trimming removed 4 bases from V and 3 bases from J, with 16 bases in between. The CDR3, as DNA: TGTGCCACCAGCACCCACCCGACAGGCCGCTACGAGCAGTACTTC. It yields the protein CATSTHPTGRYEQYF.

The J gene is TRBJ1-1, the V gene TRBV7-9; TRBD1 agrees at 7 bases. After removal of 2 bases from V and 5 bases from J, the junction contained 8 bases not matched to a gene. The V gene's germline CDR1 is SEHNR and CDR2 FQNEAQ (reference sequence). The CDR3 runs to 15 residues. The CDR3 loop is CASSLFRGSGTEAFF. The DNA of the CDR3 is TGTGCCAGCAGCTTATTCAGGGGGTCTGGTACTGAAGCTTTCTTT.

V is TRBV20-1 and J is TRBJ1-2; perhaps TRBD1 as D (6 bases). The CDR3 covers 15 residues. Looked up from germline, CDR1 is DFQATT and CDR2 is SNEGSKA (reference sequence). V dropped 0 bases and J dropped 6 bases, with 17 bases sitting between them. The CDR3 region has the DNA TGCAGTGCTAGAGATCGGGGACAACCGGCGGATGGCTACACCTTC. Translation gives CSARDRGQPADGYTF.

The J gene is TRBJ2-5, the V gene TRBV3-1; D is unresolved. CDR1 and CDR2 (germline): LGHDT, YNNKEL (reference sequence). Between the trimmed V and J ends, which lost 0 bases and 2 bases, there was a span of 10 bases. The CDR3 totals 15 residues. CDR3 region: CASSQDRQTQETQYF. CDR3 nucleotide sequence: TGTGCCAGCAGCCAAGATCGGCAGACACAAGAGACCCAGTACTTC.

The rearrangement uses TRBV20-1 and TRBJ2-1, with a weak D call TRBD2 (5 bases). The V end lost 7 bases, the J end lost 6 bases, and 13 bases lay between the germline ends. Germline CDR1 DFQATT, CDR2 SNEGSKA (reference sequence). CDR3 length: 12 residues. The CDR3 protein is CSGTEQINEQFF. For the CDR3, the DNA is TGCAGTGGGACTGAACAAATCAATGAGCAGTTCTTC.

This chain links TRBV7-9 with TRBJ2-5; D remains unclear. Trimming pared 1 base from V and 1 base from J, leaving 10 bases between. Germline lookup yields CDR1 SEHNR and CDR2 FQNEAQ (reference sequence). The CDR3 runs to 15 residues. The CDR3 here is CASSLGRHIQETQYF. As DNA, the CDR3 is TGTGCCAGCAGCTTAGGGAGACATATCCAAGAGACCCAGTACTTC.

This chain joins TRBV20-1 and TRBJ2-6; no definite D call. Germline V gene lookup returns CDR1 DFQATT and CDR2 SNEGSKA (reference sequence). The CDR3 is 19 amino acids. With 0 bases removed from V and 0 bases from J, the gap between germline ends came to 18 bases. The chain's CDR3 is CSARDKMAQPFSGANVLTF. The DNA of the CDR3 is TGCAGTGCTAGAGATAAGATGGCCCAACCTTTCTCTGGGGCCAACGTCCTGACTTTC.

This clonotype was recorded only once. The V gene is TRBV14, the J gene TRBJ2-7; TRBD2 matches at 8 bases. The V gene end was trimmed by 1 base and the J gene end by 3 bases; junction bases not matched to a gene: 5. The CDR3 runs 15 residues. Germline-derived CDR1 and CDR2 are SGHDN and FVKESK. The chain's CDR3 is CASSQASGRYYEQYF. The CDR3 DNA reads as TGTGCCAGCAGCCAAGCCAGCGGGAGATACTACGAGCAGTACTTC. Full variable domain (missing parts from reference TRBV14 and TRBJ2-7): EAGVTQFPSHSVIEKGQTVTLRCDPISGHDNLYWYRRVMGKEIKFLLHFVKESKQDESGMPNNRFLAERTGGTYSTLKVQPAELEDSGVYFCASSQASGRYYEQYFGPGTRLTVT.